The source of this T cell receptor (beta chain) is a study of identical twins. Points from the study as a whole: Twins showed weaker excess sharing in their beta out-of-frame sequences.

The table lists this clonotype with a few counts. Its target is unknown. Germline lookup yields CDR1 KGHSH and CDR2 LQKENI. With 3 bases clipped from V and 2 bases from J, the junction kept 3 bases outside the gene matches. The CDR3 length is 15 residues. Via MiXCR, TCRdb re-called the 5' RACE reads, giving one row per CDR3 protein. The sample shows about 330,000 distinct CDR3 sequences, approximately 13% of them seen only once. These same records also appear under a second study, on yellow fever vaccine responses in identical twins.

The receptor was isolated from a woman aged 18-29 years in good health. Specimen: CD8+ T cells sorted from blood. The rearrangement uses TRBV18 and TRBJ2-5; 10 bases match TRBD1. CDR3 in amino acids: CASSPMDRGQETQYF. DNA for the CDR3: TGTGCCAGCTCACCGATGGACAGGGGGCAAGAGACCCAGTACTTC.